The rows below give T cell receptor beta chains drawn from one sample of a study of blood T cell repertoires in COVID-19. Some clones are missing from TCRdb's copy, which holds only in-frame ones; the method was immunoSEQ multiplex PCR. The sample carries 300,000 or so clones, 80% to 90% recorded once. Sequenced: PBMCs or T cells enriched from blood (not recorded which). The source is a woman in her late teens or twenties who had recovered from COVID-19. CDR3s include the opening cysteine and the closing phenylalanine or tryptophan. The order of the fields is clone size, J gene, V gene, D gene, CDR3 DNA, CDR3 protein. D genes are given only for firm matches. The size field is filled for only some rows; it gives once, few, many or a size class.

size: NA
J: TRBJ2-1
V: TRBV6-6
D: NA
DNA: TGTGCCAGCAGTTACGTCCCATCGGAGGGGCATGAGCAGTTCTTC
CDR3: CASSYVPSEGHEQFF

size: NA
J: TRBJ2-1
V: TRBV28
D: TRBD1
DNA: TGTGCCAGCAACCGACAGGGGGCCGGTGGTGAGCAGTTCTTC
CDR3: CASNRQGAGGEQFF

size: once
J: TRBJ2-1
V: TRBV29-1
D: TRBD1
DNA: TGCAGCGGTTCCCGTCACGGGACAGGGAAGGTCCAAGGCTACAATGAGCAGTTCTTC
CDR3: CSGSRHGTGKVQGYNEQFF

size: NA
J: TRBJ1-2
V: TRBV15
D: NA
DNA: TGTGCCACCAGCAGAGATTGGATCGACAGTCACTATGGCTACACCTTC
CDR3: CATSRDWIDSHYGYTF

size: NA
J: TRBJ2-7
V: TRBV7-8
D: TRBD2
DNA: TGTGCCAGCAGCTTAGCGCTTAGCGGGAGAGAACCCTACGAGCAGTACTTC
CDR3: CASSLALSGREPYEQYF

size: NA
J: TRBJ1-1
V: TRBV7-9
D: NA
DNA: TGTGCCAGCAGCTTAGGGCAGGGGAACACTGAAGCTTTCTTT
CDR3: CASSLGQGNTEAFF

size: once
J: TRBJ1-1
V: TRBV3-1/TRBV3-2
D: TRBD1
DNA: TGTGCCAGCAGCCCGCAAGGGGACAGGGGGCTCACTGAAGCTTTCTTT
CDR3: CASSPQGDRGLTEAFF

size: NA
J: TRBJ2-2
V: TRBV18
D: TRBD1
DNA: TGTGCCAGCTCACCAGGGACAGGGGGCGTCTGGAACACCGGGGAGCTGTTTTTT
CDR3: CASSPGTGGVWNTGELFF

size: NA
J: TRBJ2-7
V: TRBV6-5
D: TRBD2
DNA: TGTGCCAGCAGTTACGGGACTAGCGGGAGTCTTTACGAGCAGTACTTC
CDR3: CASSYGTSGSLYEQYF

size: NA
J: TRBJ2-5
V: TRBV4-1
D: NA
DNA: TGCGCCAGCAGCTTGGTTAGACAAGAGACCCAGTACTTC
CDR3: CASSLVRQETQYF

size: NA
J: TRBJ2-7
V: TRBV5-1
D: NA
DNA: TGCGCCAGCAGCTTTATGACAGGAGGCTACGAGCAGTACTTC
CDR3: CASSFMTGGYEQYF

size: few
J: TRBJ2-5
V: TRBV11-2
D: TRBD2
DNA: TGTGCCAGCAGCTCAGGACTAGGAGAGACCCAGTACTTC
CDR3: CASSSGLGETQYF

size: once
J: TRBJ1-5
V: TRBV7-8
D: TRBD1
DNA: TGTGCCAGCAGCATACCAACCCAGGGGGACGGTCAGCCCCAGCATTTT
CDR3: CASSIPTQGDGQPQHF

size: once
J: TRBJ2-1
V: TRBV6-6
D: NA
DNA: TGTGCCAGCAGTCAACAGCTACAGGTCCACAATGAGCAGTTCTTC
CDR3: CASSQQLQVHNEQFF

size: NA
J: TRBJ2-2
V: TRBV6-5
D: TRBD1
DNA: TGTGCCAGCAGTTACTCGACAGGGGTCACCGGGGAGCTGTTTTTT
CDR3: CASSYSTGVTGELFF

size: NA
J: TRBJ1-2
V: TRBV27
D: TRBD1
DNA: TGTGCCAGCACTCCCTTGGGACAGTCTTATGGCTACACCTTC
CDR3: CASTPLGQSYGYTF

size: NA
J: TRBJ1-1
V: TRBV3-1/TRBV3-2
D: NA
DNA: TGTGCCAGCAGCCAAGATCGCCCAGGGTTCACTGAAGCTTTCTTT
CDR3: CASSQDRPGFTEAFF

size: NA
J: TRBJ1-6
V: TRBV19
D: TRBD1
DNA: TGTGCCAGTAGTGGACAGGGGAATTCACCCCTCCACTTT
CDR3: CASSGQGNSPLHF

size: NA
J: TRBJ2-7
V: TRBV4-2
D: TRBD2
DNA: TGTGCCAGCAGCCAAGATCCAGCGGGGGGGCTGGGTTACGAGCAGTACTTC
CDR3: CASSQDPAGGLGYEQYF

size: NA
J: TRBJ2-5
V: TRBV6-6
D: NA
DNA: TGTGCCAGCAGCTCTCACTTAGGCGGAGAAGTAGAGACCCAGTACTTC
CDR3: CASSSHLGGEVETQYF

size: NA
J: TRBJ1-2
V: TRBV11-2
D: NA
DNA: TGTGCCAGCAGCTTAGGGGGAGGGAACTATGGCTACACCTTC
CDR3: CASSLGGGNYGYTF

size: few
J: TRBJ2-3
V: TRBV29-1
D: TRBD2
DNA: TGCAGCACTTCCCGATATAACAGCGGGGGGTCCACAGATACGCAGTATTTT
CDR3: CSTSRYNSGGSTDTQYF

size: few
J: TRBJ2-2
V: TRBV3-1/TRBV3-2
D: TRBD1
DNA: TGTGCCACTACGACCGGACAGGGCGACTCCGGGGAGCTGTTTTTT
CDR3: CATTTGQGDSGELFF

size: NA
J: TRBJ1-1
V: TRBV19
D: NA
DNA: TGTGCCAGTAGTATCGGGGGGATTGAAGCTTTCTTT
CDR3: CASSIGGIEAFF

size: NA
J: TRBJ2-1
V: TRBV30
D: NA
DNA: TGTGCCTGGAGTGTACTAGGGAATGAGCAGTTCTTC
CDR3: CAWSVLGNEQFF

size: NA
J: TRBJ1-4
V: TRBV7-2
D: TRBD1
DNA: TGTGCCAGCAGACCGGGACAGGGGGCCGAAAAACTGTTTTTT
CDR3: CASRPGQGAEKLFF

size: NA
J: TRBJ1-1
V: TRBV5-1
D: TRBD1
DNA: TGCGCCAGCAGCTTAACAGGGGGGAGCACTGAAGCTTTCTTT
CDR3: CASSLTGGSTEAFF

size: NA
J: TRBJ2-7
V: TRBV6-5
D: NA
DNA: TGTGCCAGCAGTTCCGTCATCGGACAGTTGTACGAGCAGTACTTC
CDR3: CASSSVIGQLYEQYF

size: NA
J: TRBJ1-4
V: TRBV18
D: TRBD1
DNA: TGTGCCAGCTCACCATCAGGGACAGGTGAAAAACTGTTTTTT
CDR3: CASSPSGTGEKLFF

size: NA
J: TRBJ1-1
V: TRBV4-1
D: NA
DNA: TGCGCCAGCAGCCAAGTAGTAGGGGGCACTGAAGCTTTCTTT
CDR3: CASSQVVGGTEAFF

size: once
J: TRBJ1-5
V: TRBV27
D: NA
DNA: TGTGCCAGCAGTTCGACAAGTATACAGCCCCAGCATTTT
CDR3: CASSSTSIQPQHF

size: once
J: TRBJ1-1
V: TRBV6-5
D: NA
DNA: TGTGCCAGCAGTTCGGCAGGGGAAGCTTTCTTT
CDR3: CASSSAGEAFF

size: NA
J: TRBJ2-7
V: TRBV4-1
D: TRBD1
DNA: TGCGCCAGCAGCCAAGATCGACAGGGGGCCCCCTACGAGCAGTACTTC
CDR3: CASSQDRQGAPYEQYF

size: NA
J: TRBJ1-2
V: TRBV28
D: TRBD1
DNA: TGTGCCAGCAGTGTCGGACAGGGGCACTATGGCTACACCTTC
CDR3: CASSVGQGHYGYTF

size: NA
J: TRBJ1-1
V: TRBV5-6
D: NA
DNA: TGTGCCAGCAGCTCAGGGGACACTGAAGCTTTCTTT
CDR3: CASSSGDTEAFF

size: NA
J: TRBJ1-1
V: TRBV5-1
D: NA
DNA: TGCGCCAGCAGCTTGGTCACTTCGAACACTGAAGCTTTCTTT
CDR3: CASSLVTSNTEAFF

size: NA
J: TRBJ1-2
V: TRBV28
D: NA
DNA: TGTGCCAGCAGTCCCTTCGACAGGAACGATGGCTACACCTTC
CDR3: CASSPFDRNDGYTF

size: NA
J: TRBJ2-1
V: TRBV5-4
D: TRBD2
DNA: TGTGCCAGCAGCTCAGGACTAGCGGGAGTATTCAATGAGCAGTTCTTC
CDR3: CASSSGLAGVFNEQFF

size: many
J: TRBJ2-7
V: TRBV27
D: TRBD1
DNA: TGTGCCAGCAGTCTGGACAGGGTACTGAGCTCCTACGAGCAGTACTTC
CDR3: CASSLDRVLSSYEQYF

size: NA
J: TRBJ2-3
V: TRBV28
D: NA
DNA: TGTGCCAGCTCTAGCGTCACAGATACGCAGTATTTT
CDR3: CASSSVTDTQYF

size: NA
J: TRBJ2-7
V: TRBV18
D: TRBD2
DNA: TGTGCCAGCTCATCCGAGACTAGCCTTATCGCCTACGAGCAGTACTTC
CDR3: CASSSETSLIAYEQYF

size: NA
J: TRBJ1-4
V: TRBV27
D: NA
DNA: TGTGCCAGCAGTTTATCGATCGAGAGGGAACTGTTTTTT
CDR3: CASSLSIERELFF

size: NA
J: TRBJ1-5
V: TRBV5-1
D: NA
DNA: TGCGCCAGCAGCTTGGACAGCGGAAATCAGCCCCAGCATTTT
CDR3: CASSLDSGNQPQHF

size: NA
J: TRBJ1-4
V: TRBV27
D: NA
DNA: TGTGCCAGCAGTTCGGAGGGCGCAAGTGAAAAACTGTTTTTT
CDR3: CASSSEGASEKLFF

size: NA
J: TRBJ1-1
V: TRBV7-3
D: NA
DNA: TGTGCCAGCAGCTTAGTTGGGGAGACTGAAGCTTTCTTT
CDR3: CASSLVGETEAFF

size: NA
J: TRBJ1-2
V: TRBV30
D: TRBD1
DNA: TGTGCCTGGAGTACTACAGGGGCTAGTTATGGCTACACCTTC
CDR3: CAWSTTGASYGYTF

size: NA
J: TRBJ2-1
V: TRBV7-8
D: NA
DNA: TGTGCCAGCAGCTTAGGTATAGTTGCCAGCGGGCGGTACAATGAGCAGTTCTTC
CDR3: CASSLGIVASGRYNEQFF

size: NA
J: TRBJ1-6
V: TRBV7-9
D: TRBD1
DNA: TGTGCCAGCAGCACCGGGACAGGGCATTCACCCCTCCACTTT
CDR3: CASSTGTGHSPLHF

size: NA
J: TRBJ2-1
V: TRBV27
D: TRBD1
DNA: TGTGCCAGCAGTTCGACAGGGGGCCACAATGAGCAGTTCTTC
CDR3: CASSSTGGHNEQFF

size: once
J: TRBJ2-2
V: TRBV5-4
D: TRBD1
DNA: TGTGCCAGCAGCATTAGTGCGGGACAGGGGGCGAACACCGGGGAGCTGTTTTTT
CDR3: CASSISAGQGANTGELFF